This T cell receptor (beta chain) was identified in a study of cytomegalovirus exposure and HLA in healthy donors. TCRdb's copy holds only in-frame clones and misses some; the assay was immunoSEQ multiplex PCR. The repertoire holds tens of thousands of clones, with more than 80% as singletons. Germline CDR1 is MNHEY and CDR2 is SVGAGI. The CDR3 length is 16 residues. V lost 0 bases to trimming and J lost 1 base; unmatched junction nucleotides: 4. Source material: PBMCs. The receptor's source is a man younger than 35 in good health and CMV-seronegative. The J gene is TRBJ2-3, the V gene TRBV6-5; 7 bases are shared with TRBD2. CDR3 region: CASSYSGGRGTDTQYF. CDR3 nucleotides: TGTGCCAGCAGTTACTCAGGCGGGAGAGGCACAGATACGCAGTATTTT.